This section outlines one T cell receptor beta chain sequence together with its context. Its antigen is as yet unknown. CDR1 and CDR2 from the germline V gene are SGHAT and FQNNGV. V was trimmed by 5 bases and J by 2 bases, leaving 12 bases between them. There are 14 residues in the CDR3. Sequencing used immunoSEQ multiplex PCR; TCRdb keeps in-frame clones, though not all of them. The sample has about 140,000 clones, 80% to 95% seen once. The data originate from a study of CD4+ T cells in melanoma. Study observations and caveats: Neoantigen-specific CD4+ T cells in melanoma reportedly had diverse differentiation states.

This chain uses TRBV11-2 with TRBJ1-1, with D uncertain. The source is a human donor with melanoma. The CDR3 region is CASSANHDNTEAFF. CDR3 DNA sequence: TGTGCCAGCAGCGCAAACCACGATAACACTGAAGCTTTCTTT.